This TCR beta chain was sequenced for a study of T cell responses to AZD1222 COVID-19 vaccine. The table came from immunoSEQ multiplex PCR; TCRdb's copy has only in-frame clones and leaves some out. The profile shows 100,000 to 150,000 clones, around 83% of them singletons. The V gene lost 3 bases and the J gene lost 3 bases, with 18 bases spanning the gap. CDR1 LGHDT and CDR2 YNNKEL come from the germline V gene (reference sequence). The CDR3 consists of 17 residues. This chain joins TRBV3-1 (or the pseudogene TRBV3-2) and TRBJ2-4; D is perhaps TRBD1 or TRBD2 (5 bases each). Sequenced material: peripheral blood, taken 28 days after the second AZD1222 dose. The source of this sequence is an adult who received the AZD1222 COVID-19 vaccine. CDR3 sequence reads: CASSQGQAWGVKNIQYF. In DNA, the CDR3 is TGTGCCAGCAGCCAGGGGCAGGCCTGGGGAGTCAAAAACATTCAGTACTTC.